This TCR beta chain was found in a study of siplizumab effects on memory and regulatory T cells (dated by TCRdb to about 2019). General notes on the study: The study looked at the effect of siplizumab, an anti-CD2 antibody, on alloreactive T-cell subsets in allogeneic mixed lymphocyte reactions made from human PBMCs.

For this clone: No cognate antigen has been identified for it. No base-level quality is on record; no much larger clone is a single base apart.

Receptor libraries were prepared by the immunoSEQ multiplex PCR assay. The deep sequencing platform assayed about 10^5 TCR templates per sample. Genomic DNA extracted from sorted T cells was used for TCRbeta CDR3 sequencing. The study's processing was this. The R programming language was used for clonal analysis of the TCRbeta CDR3 data. Alloreactive CD4+ and CD8+ clones were defined by comparing unstimulated samples with post-reaction CFSE-low samples. Alloreactive CD4+ clones were assigned to regulatory or non-regulatory origin by matching sequences to sorted unstimulated Treg and non-Treg repertoires. TCRdb mirrors the immuneACCESS table, restricted to in-frame sequences. Some clones are absent from its copies; in checked studies, under half trace to an unresolved V gene, and the reason for the others is unknown. V and J calls and clone size come straight from that table; D and trimming were deduced from the DNA. Within this sample are over 85,000 clones, with around 94% of them counted one time only. The top ten hold around 0.33% of the sample.

V gives up 0 bases and J gives up 4 bases, and the segment between their germline ends measures 15 bases. According to the germline V gene (reference sequence), CDR1 reads LNHNV and CDR2 reads YYDKDF. CDR3 length: 17 amino acids, cysteine to phenylalanine. The CDR3 DNA has 51 bases and is translated from base 1. TCRbeta CDR3 sequencing was performed on sorted unstimulated T cells and on proliferating T cells recovered from mixed lymphocyte reactions. Fresh whole blood from fewer than twelve HLA-typed healthy donors was used to isolate PBMCs. Unstimulated CD4+ non-regulatory T cells were FACS-sorted to map the origin of alloreactive clones. The investigation overall reported the following: No functional confirmation was obtained for the suppressive function of proliferating Tregs from siplizumab cultures. Unstimulated naive T cells appeared more diverse than memory T cells, and naive cells seemed to contribute substantially to the alloresponse. Sequences below about 10^-5 frequency were poorly captured, so only a minor fraction of alloreactive clones could be mapped to unstimulated subsets. Of the alloreactive CD4+ clones that could be mapped, the Treg-derived share averaged approximately 67% with siplizumab compared with roughly 27% in control reactions. The cumulative frequency of alloreactive sequences that could be traced back to unstimulated CD4+ memory T cells was significantly reduced by siplizumab. About 75-96% of proliferating CD4+ or CD8+ clones could not be given a naive or memory phenotype.

This sequence uses TRBV15 and TRBJ2-2, with the D gene tentatively TRBD1 or TRBD2, based on 6 matching bases in each. Material for sequencing was non-Treg CD4+ T cells sorted from blood. The cell subset or site label of this sample denotes: FACS-sorted unstimulated CD4+ non-regulatory T cells. This receptor was identified in a human donor in good health. The CDR3 protein is CATSRDLPGAFTGELFF. Read as DNA, the sequence is TGTGCCACCAGCAGAGATTTGCCGGGGGCTTTCACCGGGGAGCTGTTTTTT.